This T cell receptor (beta chain) was identified during a study of spatial heterogeneity in lung cancer. Study-level background: For the average unique TCR and UMI combination, more than 8.5 occurrences appeared in raw reads.

The study, taken as a whole, reports: Ubiquitous expanded tumor TCRs appeared in blood more at resection than follow-up.

TCR cDNA molecules were tagged individually, and each one carried a unique molecular identifier. From the 5' RACE reads, TCRdb called clonotypes with MiXCR, one entry per CDR3 protein. The data show about 45,000 distinct CDR3 sequences, 12% seen once. CDR3 length: 14 amino acids. Germline V gene lookup returns CDR1 DFQATT and CDR2 SNEGSKA (reference sequence). Trimming removed 3 bases from V and 3 bases from J, with 11 bases in between. Specified time point: sample taken at primary tumor resection. Whole RNA obtained from tumor, nontumor lung or frozen PBMC underwent sequencing without sorting. This clonotype was counted once. What it recognizes is unknown.

This clonotype was sampled from a female donor with early-stage non-small cell lung cancer. The chain has TRBV20-1 and TRBJ2-2, with D perhaps matching TRBD2 (6 bases). The sequenced sample was PBMCs, obtained at surgery. The CDR3 DNA sequence: TGCAGTGCTAGGCGGGGAATATACACCGGGGAGCTGTTTTTT. As protein: CSARRGIYTGELFF.